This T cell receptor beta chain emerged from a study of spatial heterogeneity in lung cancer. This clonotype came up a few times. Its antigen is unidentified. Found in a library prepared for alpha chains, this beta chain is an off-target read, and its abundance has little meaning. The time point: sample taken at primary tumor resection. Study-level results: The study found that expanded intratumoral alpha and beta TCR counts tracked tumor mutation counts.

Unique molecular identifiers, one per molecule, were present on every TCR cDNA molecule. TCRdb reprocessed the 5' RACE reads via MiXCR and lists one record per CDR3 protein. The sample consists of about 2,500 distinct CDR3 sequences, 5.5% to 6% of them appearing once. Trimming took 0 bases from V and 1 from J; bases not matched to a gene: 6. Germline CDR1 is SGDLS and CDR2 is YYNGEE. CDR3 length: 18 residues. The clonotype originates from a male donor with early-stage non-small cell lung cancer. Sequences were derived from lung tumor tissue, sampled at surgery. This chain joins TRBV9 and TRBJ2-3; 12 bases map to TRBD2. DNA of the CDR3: TGTGCCAGCAGCGTAGGCCCTAGCGGGGGGGCTCGCACAGATACGCAGTATTTT. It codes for CASSVGPSGGARTDTQYF.